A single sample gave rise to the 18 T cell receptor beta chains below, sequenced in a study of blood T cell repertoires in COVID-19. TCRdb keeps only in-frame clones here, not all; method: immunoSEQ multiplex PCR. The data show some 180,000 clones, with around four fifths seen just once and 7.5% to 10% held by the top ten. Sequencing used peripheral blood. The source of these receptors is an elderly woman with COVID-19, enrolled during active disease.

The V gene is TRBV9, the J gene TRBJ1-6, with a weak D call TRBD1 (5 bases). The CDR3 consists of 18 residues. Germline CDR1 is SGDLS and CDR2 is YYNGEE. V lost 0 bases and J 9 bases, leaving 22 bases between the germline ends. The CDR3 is CASSVAPSGQGGFSPLHF. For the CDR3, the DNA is TGTGCCAGCAGCGTAGCCCCGAGCGGTCAGGGAGGGTTTTCACCCCTCCACTTT.

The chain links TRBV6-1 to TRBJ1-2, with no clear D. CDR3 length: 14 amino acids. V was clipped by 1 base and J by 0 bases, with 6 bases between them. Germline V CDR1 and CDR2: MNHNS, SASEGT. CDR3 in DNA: TGTGCCAGCAGTGAAGGAGCGGCTAACTATGGCTACACCTTC. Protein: CASSEGAANYGYTF.

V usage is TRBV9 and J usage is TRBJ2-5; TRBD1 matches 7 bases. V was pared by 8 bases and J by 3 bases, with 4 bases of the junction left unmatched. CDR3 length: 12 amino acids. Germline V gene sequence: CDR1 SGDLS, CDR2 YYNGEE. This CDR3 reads CASSQGEETQYF. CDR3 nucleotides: TGTGCCAGTTCCCAGGGGGAAGAGACCCAGTACTTC.

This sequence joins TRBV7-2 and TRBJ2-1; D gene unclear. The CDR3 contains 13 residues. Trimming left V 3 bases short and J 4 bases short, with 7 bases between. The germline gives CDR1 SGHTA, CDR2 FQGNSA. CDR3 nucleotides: TGTGCCAGCAGCTTGTCGACTTACAATGAGCAGTTCTTC. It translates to CASSLSTYNEQFF.

The CDR3 coding sequence is TGCGCCAGCAGCGAGAACAGGGGTGGGATAGAACTGTTTTTT. Its protein product is CASSENRGGIELFF. The J gene is TRBJ1-4, the V gene TRBV5-1; the match to TRBD1 covers 7 bases. The germline gives CDR1 SGHRS, CDR2 YFSETQ. The J segment lost 12 bases and the V segment lost 4 bases, leaving 12 bases of the junction unmatched. This CDR3 has 14 amino acids.

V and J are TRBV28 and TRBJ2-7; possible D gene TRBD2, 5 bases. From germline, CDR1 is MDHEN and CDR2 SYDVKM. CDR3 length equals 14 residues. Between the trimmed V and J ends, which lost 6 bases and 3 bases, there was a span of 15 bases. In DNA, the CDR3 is TGTGCCAGCAGAGGAGCGGCCCCTAACTACGAGCAGTACTTC. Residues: CASRGAAPNYEQYF.

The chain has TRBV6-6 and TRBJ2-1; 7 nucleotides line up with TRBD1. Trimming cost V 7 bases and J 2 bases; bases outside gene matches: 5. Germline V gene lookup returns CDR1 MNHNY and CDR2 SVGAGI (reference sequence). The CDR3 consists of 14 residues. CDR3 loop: CASKSGTAYNEQFF. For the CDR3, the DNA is TGTGCCAGCAAATCCGGGACAGCCTACAATGAGCAGTTCTTC.

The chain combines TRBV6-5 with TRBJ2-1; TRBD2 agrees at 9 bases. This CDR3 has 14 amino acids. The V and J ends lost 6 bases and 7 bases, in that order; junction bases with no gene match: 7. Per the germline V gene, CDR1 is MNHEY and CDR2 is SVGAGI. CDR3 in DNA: TGTGCCAGCAGGACGCGGGGGGGCCTGAATGAGCAGTTCTTC. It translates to CASRTRGGLNEQFF.

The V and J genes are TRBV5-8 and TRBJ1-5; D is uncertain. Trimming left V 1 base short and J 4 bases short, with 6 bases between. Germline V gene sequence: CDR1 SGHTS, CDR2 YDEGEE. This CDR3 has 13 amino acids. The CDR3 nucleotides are TGTGCCAGCAGCTTGTTGCGGAATCAGCCCCAGCATTTT. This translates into CASSLLRNQPQHF.

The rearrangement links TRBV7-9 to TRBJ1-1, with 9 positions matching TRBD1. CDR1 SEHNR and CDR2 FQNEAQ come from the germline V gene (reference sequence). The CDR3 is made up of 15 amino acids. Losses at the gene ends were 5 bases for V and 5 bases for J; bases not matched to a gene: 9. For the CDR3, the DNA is TGTGCCAGCAGCCTACAGGGGGCGTCGGGGACTGAAGCTTTCTTT. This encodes CASSLQGASGTEAFF.

In DNA form, the CDR3 reads TGTGCCATTAACAGGGCCTCCTACTATGGCTACACCTTC. Encoded protein: CAINRASYYGYTF. This chain connects TRBV2 to TRBJ1-2, with D perhaps TRBD1 (6 bases). Germline V CDR1 and CDR2: SNHLY, FYNNEI. V shed 10 bases and J shed 3 bases, with 15 bases lying between them. This CDR3 comprises 13 residues. Full variable domain (outside the CDR3, taken from reference TRBV2 and TRBJ1-2): EPEVTQTPSHQVTQMGQEVILRCVPISNHLYFYWYRQILGQKVEFLVSFYNNEISEKSEIFDDQFSVERPDGSNFTLKIRSTKLEDSAMYFCAINRASYYGYTFGSGTRLTVV.

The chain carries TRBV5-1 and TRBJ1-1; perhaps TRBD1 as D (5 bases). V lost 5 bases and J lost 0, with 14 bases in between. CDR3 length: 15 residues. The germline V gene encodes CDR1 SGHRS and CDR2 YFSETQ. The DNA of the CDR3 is TGCGCCAGCAGTTGGGGGGGAAGCATGAACACTGAAGCTTTCTTT. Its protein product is CASSWGGSMNTEAFF.

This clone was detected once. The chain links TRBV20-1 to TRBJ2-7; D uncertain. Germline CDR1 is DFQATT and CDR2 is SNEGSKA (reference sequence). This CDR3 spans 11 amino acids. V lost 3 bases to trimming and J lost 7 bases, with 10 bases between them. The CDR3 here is CSASPIEEQYF. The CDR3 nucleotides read TGCAGTGCTAGTCCGATAGAAGAGCAGTACTTC.

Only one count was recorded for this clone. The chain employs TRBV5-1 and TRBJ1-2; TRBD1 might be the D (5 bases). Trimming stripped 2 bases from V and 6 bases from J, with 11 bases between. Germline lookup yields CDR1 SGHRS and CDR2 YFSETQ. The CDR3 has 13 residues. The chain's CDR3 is CASSFRVGDGYTF. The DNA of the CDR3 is TGCGCCAGCAGCTTCCGGGTAGGGGATGGCTACACCTTC.

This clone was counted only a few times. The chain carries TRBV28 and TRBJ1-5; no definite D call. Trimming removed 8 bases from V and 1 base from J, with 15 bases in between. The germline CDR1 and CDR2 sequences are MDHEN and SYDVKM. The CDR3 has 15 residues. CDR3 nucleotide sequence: TGTGCCAGCTCCTTGGGCGGGCCCAGCAATCAGCCCCAGCATTTT. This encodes CASSLGGPSNQPQHF.

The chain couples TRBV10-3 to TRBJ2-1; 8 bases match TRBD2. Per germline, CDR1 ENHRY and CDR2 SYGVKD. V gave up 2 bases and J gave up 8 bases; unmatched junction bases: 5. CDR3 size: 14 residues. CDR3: CAISEGSGGYEQFF. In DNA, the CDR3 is TGTGCCATCAGTGAGGGGAGCGGGGGCTATGAGCAGTTCTTC.

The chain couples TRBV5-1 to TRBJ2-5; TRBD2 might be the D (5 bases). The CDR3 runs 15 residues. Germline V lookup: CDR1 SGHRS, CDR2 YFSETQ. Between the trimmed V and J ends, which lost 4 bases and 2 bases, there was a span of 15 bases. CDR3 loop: CASSVAGNLQETQYF. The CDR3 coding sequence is TGCGCCAGCAGCGTGGCCGGGAACCTACAAGAGACCCAGTACTTC.

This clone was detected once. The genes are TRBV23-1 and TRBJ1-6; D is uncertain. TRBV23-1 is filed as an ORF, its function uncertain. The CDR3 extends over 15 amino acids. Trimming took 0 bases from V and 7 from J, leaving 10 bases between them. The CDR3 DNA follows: TGCGCCAGCAGTCAATCCGGGAAAACCAATTCACCCCTCCACTTT. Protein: CASSQSGKTNSPLHF.